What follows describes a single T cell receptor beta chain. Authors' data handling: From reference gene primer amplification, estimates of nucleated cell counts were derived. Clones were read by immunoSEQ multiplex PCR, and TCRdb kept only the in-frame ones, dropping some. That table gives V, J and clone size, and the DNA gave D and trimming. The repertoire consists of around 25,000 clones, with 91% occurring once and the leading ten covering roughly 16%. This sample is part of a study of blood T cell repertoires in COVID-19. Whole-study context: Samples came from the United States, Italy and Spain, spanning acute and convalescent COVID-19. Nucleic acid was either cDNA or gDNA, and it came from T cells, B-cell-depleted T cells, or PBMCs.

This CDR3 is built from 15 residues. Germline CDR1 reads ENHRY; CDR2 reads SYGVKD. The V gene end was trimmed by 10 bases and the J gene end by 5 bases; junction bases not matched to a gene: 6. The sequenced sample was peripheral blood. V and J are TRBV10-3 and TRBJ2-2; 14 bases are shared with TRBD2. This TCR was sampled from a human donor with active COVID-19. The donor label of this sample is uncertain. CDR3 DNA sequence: TGTGCCAGCGGGACTAGCGGGAGTCGGACCGGGGAGCTGTTTTTT. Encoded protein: CASGTSGSRTGELFF.